The next 3 T cell receptor beta chains were all read from a single sample in a study of CD8 T cells in Susac syndrome. It was with random hexamers that about 0.45 to 1 ug RNA was reverse transcribed. Via MiXCR, TCRdb re-called the immunoSEQ multiplex PCR reads, giving one row per CDR3 protein. The sample gives about 300,000 distinct CDR3 sequences, 92% of which show up once; 0.065% is in the top ten. The sample comprised CD4+ T cells from PBMCs. These receptors all come from a human donor with multiple sclerosis.

The rearrangement links TRBV5-6 to TRBJ2-1; the match to TRBD2 covers 7 bases. CDR1 and CDR2 from the germline V gene are SGHDT and YYEEEE. This CDR3 has 16 residues. V dropped 1 base and J dropped 4; count of bases not matched to a gene: 8. CDR3 DNA sequence: TGTGCCAGCAGCTTGCGCACCAGCGGGGAGTACAATGAGCAGTTCTTC. Encoded protein: CASSLRTSGEYNEQFF.

The chain couples TRBV19 to TRBJ2-3; the match to TRBD2 covers 10 bases. Losses at the gene ends were 5 bases for V and 6 bases for J; bases not matched to a gene: 11. CDR3 length equals 16 residues. Per germline, CDR1 LNHDA and CDR2 SQIVND (reference sequence). The CDR3 sequence: CASSRRLAGETDTQYF. Here the CDR3 DNA reads TGTGCCAGTAGTCGCCGCCTAGCGGGAGAGACCGATACGCAGTATTTT.

The V call is TRBV5-4, the J call TRBJ1-1; 8 nucleotides line up with TRBD1. The CDR3 contains 14 residues. CDR1 is SGHNT, CDR2 YYREEE, per germline (reference sequence). V was clipped by 2 bases and J by 7 bases; unmatched bases: 7. In DNA form, the CDR3 reads TGTGCCAGCAGCTTCGACAGGGGAACGCGTGAAGCTTTCTTT. The encoded protein is CASSFDRGTREAFF.